This T cell receptor beta chain was retrieved from a study of cytomegalovirus exposure and HLA in healthy donors. Healthy individuals who donated bone marrow served as the donors. The primer mix had 60 Vbeta and 13 Jbeta primers. Only in-frame clones appear in the TCRdb table, and some are missing; sequencing was by immunoSEQ multiplex PCR. The table has around 220,000 clones, roughly 80% seen once. The V gene's germline CDR1 is LNHDA and CDR2 SQIVND (reference sequence). The J segment lost 1 base and the V segment lost 5 bases, leaving 4 bases of the junction unmatched. The CDR3 is 15 amino acids. Sequencing was performed on PBMCs. This rearrangement joins TRBV19 to TRBJ2-1; 8 bases map to TRBD1. This clonotype originated in a girl between 10 and 17 years old in good health and CMV-seronegative. The CDR3 loop reads CASSRRQGSYNEQFF. CDR3 coding DNA: TGTGCCAGTAGTCGACGACAGGGGTCCTACAATGAGCAGTTCTTC.